This T cell receptor (beta chain) was sequenced during a study of prognosis after radiotherapy for stage I lung cancer. Study-wide context: The non-small cell lung cancer patients were all considered medically inoperable, with comorbidities accounting for this in under 15 of them. Tumor type comprised squamous cell carcinoma in more than 5 patients and adenocarcinoma in fewer than 15.

By two-round multiplex PCR, the TCR beta CDR3 was amplified from genomic DNA. First-round PCR employed TRBV- and TRBJ-specific primers for each gene. TCRdb called the multiplex PCR reads again in MiXCR, with one record for every CDR3 protein. Among about 25,000 distinct CDR3 sequences listed, 30% to 45% were seen once. Study results and caveats: Differential TRBV and TRBJ gene usage was reported between patients with metastases and patients without them.

In regard to this clonotype: Antigen specificity is unknown.

V shed 1 base, J shed 6 bases, and the junction held 12 bases outside the gene matches. Germline CDR1 reads SGHNT; CDR2 reads YYREEE (reference sequence). There are 16 residues in the CDR3. J is TRBJ2-7 and V is TRBV5-4; 8 nucleotides line up with TRBD2. This clonotype originated in a donor aged 50 or older with non-small cell lung cancer. This material consisted of PBMCs, taken before or after stereotactic body radiation therapy (not recorded which). The CDR3 DNA reads as TGTGCCAGCAGCTTGATATTTACGGGAGGGCCCTCCGAGCAGTACTTC. Translation: CASSLIFTGGPSEQYF. The full variable domain, in which reference TRBV5-4 and TRBJ2-7 provide the parts outside the CDR3, is ETGVTQSPTHLIKTRGQQVTLRCSSQSGHNTVSWYQQALGQGPQFIFQYYREEENGRGNFPPRFSGLQFPNYSSELNVNALELDDSALYLCASSLIFTGGPSEQYFGPGTRLTVT.